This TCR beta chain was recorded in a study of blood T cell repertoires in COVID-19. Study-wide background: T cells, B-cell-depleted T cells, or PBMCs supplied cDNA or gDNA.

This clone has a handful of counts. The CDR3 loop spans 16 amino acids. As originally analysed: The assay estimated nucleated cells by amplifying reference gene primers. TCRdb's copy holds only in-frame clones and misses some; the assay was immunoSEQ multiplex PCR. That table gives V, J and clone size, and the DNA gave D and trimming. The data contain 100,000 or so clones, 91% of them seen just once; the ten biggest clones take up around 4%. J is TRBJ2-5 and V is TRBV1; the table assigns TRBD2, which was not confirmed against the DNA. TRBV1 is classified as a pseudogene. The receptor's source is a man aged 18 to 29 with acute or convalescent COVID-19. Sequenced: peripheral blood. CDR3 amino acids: CTSSLEVAGGQETQYF. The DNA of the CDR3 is TGCACCAGCAGCCTAGAGGTAGCGGGGGGGCAGGAGACCCAGTACTTC.